Below are 32 T cell receptor beta chains sequenced from a single sample in a study of blood T cell repertoires in COVID-19. Method: immunoSEQ multiplex PCR; TCRdb's copy keeps in-frame clones and lacks some. This sample has approximately 200,000 clones, with roughly 88% found just once. The source material was PBMCs or T cells enriched from blood (not recorded which). Every receptor here comes from a woman under 40 who had recovered from COVID-19.

The chain has TRBV13 and TRBJ2-7, with a tentative D call TRBD1 (5 bases). Trimming removed 0 bases from V and 5 bases from J, with 14 bases in between. Looked up from germline, CDR1 is PRHDT and CDR2 is FYEKMQ (reference sequence). The CDR3 has 15 amino acids. The DNA for the CDR3 is TGTGCCAGCAGCTTAGGAGCAGGGTTCGGTGACGAGCAGTACTTC. It specifies CASSLGAGFGDEQYF.

This rearrangement joins TRBV6-5 to TRBJ2-3, with 8 bases that match TRBD2. Trimming cost V 5 bases and J 0 bases; bases outside gene matches: 4. In germline, CDR1 is MNHEY, CDR2 SVGAGI. This CDR3 has 15 residues. CDR3 DNA sequence: TGTGCCAGCAGTAGAGGGACTAGAAGCACAGATACGCAGTATTTT. Residues: CASSRGTRSTDTQYF.

The rearrangement uses TRBV19 and TRBJ2-2, with D perhaps matching TRBD2 (6 bases). The CDR3 is 17 residues long. Germline V lookup: CDR1 LNHDA, CDR2 SQIVND (reference sequence). V lost 7 bases to trimming and J lost 6 bases, with 24 bases between them. CDR3 coding DNA: TGTGCCAGTAAAGATCGGGGGTCCGGGAGTAACGCCGGGGAGCTGTTTTTT. Amino acids: CASKDRGSGSNAGELFF.

The chain links TRBV7-8 to TRBJ2-5, with TRBD1 identical over 11 bases. The CDR3 is 15 residues long. V dropped 3 bases and J dropped 10; count of bases not matched to a gene: 10. The germline V gene encodes CDR1 SGHVS and CDR2 FQNEAQ. The CDR3 sequence is CASSLGTGGYADQYF. As DNA, the CDR3 is TGTGCCAGCAGCTTGGGGACAGGGGGATACGCCGACCAGTACTTC.

The chain employs TRBV28 and TRBJ1-1, with D hard to call. Germline loops: CDR1 MDHEN, CDR2 SYDVKM. Deletions cut 9 bases from V and 5 bases from J, with 7 bases between. The CDR3 loop spans 10 amino acids. The CDR3 coding sequence is TGTGCCAGTTCGGGGACTGAAGCTTTCTTT. Protein product: CASSGTEAFF.

V gene TRBV5-1 combines with J gene TRBJ1-4, with 8 bases matching TRBD1. Unmatched junction bases numbered 1, after V lost 3 bases and J lost 3 bases. The germline CDR1 and CDR2 sequences are SGHRS and YFSETQ. The CDR3 is 14 residues long. The DNA of the CDR3 is TGCGCCAGCAGCTCGACAGGGGCTAATGAAAAACTGTTTTTT. Translating it yields CASSSTGANEKLFF.

The chain links TRBV6-5 to TRBJ1-2; TRBD1 aligns across 8 bases. Germline CDR1 and CDR2: MNHEY and SVGAGI. V trimming: 7 bases; J trimming: 10 bases; junction bases outside the gene matches: 8. This CDR3 is built from 12 residues. CDR3 DNA sequence: TGTGCCAGCACCCTTTGGGGACAGGTCTACACCTTC. It specifies CASTLWGQVYTF.

The chain carries TRBV5-1 and TRBJ2-7, with D perhaps TRBD2 (6 bases). Germline CDR1 and CDR2: SGHRS and YFSETQ. Trimming removed 1 base at V and 2 bases at J, with 13 bases between. The CDR3 has 15 residues. The CDR3 coding sequence is TGCGCCAGCAGCTTGATTCCGGGAGTTACCTACGAGCAGTACTTC. Its protein product is CASSLIPGVTYEQYF. The full variable domain, in which reference TRBV5-1 and TRBJ2-7 provide the parts outside the CDR3, is KAGVTQTPRYLIKTRGQQVTLSCSPISGHRSVSWYQQTPGQGLQFLFEYFSETQRNKGNFPGRFSGRQFSNSRSEMNVSTLELGDSALYLCASSLIPGVTYEQYFGPGTRLTVT.

This clone showed up just once. This rearrangement joins TRBV6-1 to TRBJ2-1; no reliable D call. This CDR3 comprises 17 residues. The germline V and J ends were trimmed by 2 bases and 6 bases, with 20 bases remaining between them. Germline lookup yields CDR1 MNHNS and CDR2 SASEGT. The CDR3 nucleotides are TGTGCCAGCAGTGAACCGATTCTGGCAGGCCGCTCCAATGAGCAGTTCTTC. Amino acid sequence: CASSEPILAGRSNEQFF.

The V call is TRBV4-2, the J call TRBJ1-2; TRBD1 agrees at 8 bases. The ends lost 4 bases at V and 2 bases at J; junction bases unmatched: 9. The CDR3 loop spans 16 amino acids. Germline V gives CDR1 LGHNA, CDR2 YNFKEQ. The CDR3 sequence is CASSPRVDRGNYGYTF. Here the CDR3 DNA reads TGTGCCAGCAGCCCCAGGGTCGACAGGGGCAACTATGGCTACACCTTC.

J is TRBJ1-1 and V is TRBV19, with a possible D match to TRBD1 (6 bases). V was cut by 5 bases and J by 3 bases, with 13 bases left in between. Germline CDR1 LNHDA, CDR2 SQIVND (reference sequence). The CDR3 is 14 amino acids. Here the CDR3 reads CASSFYRVDTEAFF. DNA for the CDR3: TGTGCCAGTAGTTTTTACAGGGTGGACACTGAAGCTTTCTTT.

The chain combines TRBV2 with TRBJ2-1, with 9 bases aligning to TRBD2. The CDR3 has 15 residues. Germline CDR1 SNHLY, CDR2 FYNNEI. J was trimmed by 6 bases and V by 8 bases; bases with no gene match: 11. Here the CDR3 DNA reads TGTGCCAGCGGGGCTAGCGGGACCCCCTCCAATGAGCAGTTCTTC. Protein: CASGASGTPSNEQFF.

The V call is TRBV5-6, the J call TRBJ1-6, with D tentatively TRBD1 (5 bases). V was shortened by 0 bases and J by 9 bases, with 13 bases between the two germline ends. CDR1 and CDR2 from the germline V gene are SGHDT and YYEEEE. This CDR3 has 15 residues. CDR3 sequence (DNA): TGTGCCAGCAGCTTGGCCGGGGGTAATATTTCACCCCTCCACTTT. Translation: CASSLAGGNISPLHF.

This chain uses TRBV28 with TRBJ2-1; 10 nucleotides align to TRBD1. CDR3 length: 13 amino acids. V gave up 7 bases and J gave up 12 bases; unmatched junction bases: 9. Germline lookup yields CDR1 MDHEN and CDR2 SYDVKM. CDR3 DNA sequence: TGTGCCAGCACCCCCCTCGACAGGGGGCGGCAGTTCTTC. This codes for CASTPLDRGRQFF.

The chain is built from TRBV7-2 and TRBJ2-7; 8 bases agree with TRBD2. Germline lookup yields CDR1 SGHTA and CDR2 FQGNSA. V was clipped by 0 bases and J by 2 bases; unmatched bases: 3. This CDR3 comprises 15 residues. CDR3 sequence: CASSLAASGPYEQYF. The CDR3 DNA is TGTGCCAGCAGCTTAGCTGCTAGCGGGCCCTACGAGCAGTACTTC. Variable domain in full (rest from reference TRBV7-2 and TRBJ2-7): GAGVSQSPSNKVTEKGKDVELRCDPISGHTALYWYRQSLGQGLEFLIYFQGNSAPDKSGLPSDRFSAERTGGSVSTLTIQRTQQEDSAVYLCASSLAASGPYEQYFGPGTRLTVT.

V and J are TRBV6-5 and TRBJ1-1; 8 bases agree with TRBD1. The CDR3 contains 15 residues. Per the germline V gene, CDR1 is MNHEY and CDR2 is SVGAGI. After removal of 6 bases from V and 1 base from J, the junction contained 7 bases not matched to a gene. The CDR3 sequence: CASRGTGYRNTEAFF. The CDR3 DNA reads as TGTGCCAGCAGGGGGACAGGCTACAGGAACACTGAAGCTTTCTTT.

As to this clone: Germline and junction disagree at one end, which may indicate a read error. The V gene is TRBV5-5, the J gene TRBJ2-7; D is possibly TRBD2 (7 bases). Germline V gene sequence: CDR1 SGHKS, CDR2 YYEKEE (reference sequence). The CDR3 length is 13 residues. Here the CDR3 reads CASSLIPDQGGGF. CDR3 bases: TGTGCCAGCAGCTTGATCCCAGACCAGGGAGGGGGCTTC.

This chain joins TRBV28 and TRBJ1-2, with a possible D match to TRBD1 (6 bases). This CDR3 has 14 amino acids. The V gene lost 6 bases and the J gene lost 0 bases, with 11 bases spanning the gap. Looked up from germline, CDR1 is MDHEN and CDR2 is SYDVKM. Here the CDR3 DNA reads TGTGCCAGCAGGGCTACAGGGTCTAACTATGGCTACACCTTC. It is translated as CASRATGSNYGYTF.

V and J are TRBV19 and TRBJ1-1; D possibly corresponds to TRBD1 (5 bases). CDR3 length: 14 amino acids. Between the trimmed V and J ends, which lost 7 bases and 5 bases, there was a span of 17 bases. Germline V gene sequence: CDR1 LNHDA, CDR2 SQIVND (reference sequence). CDR3 nucleotides: TGTGCCAGTATCCGCCGTCCGGGGGATACTGAAGCTTTCTTT. Encoded protein: CASIRRPGDTEAFF.

This rearrangement joins TRBV11-1 to TRBJ2-1, with 9 bases that match TRBD1. Germline CDR1 is SGHAT and CDR2 is FQDESV (reference sequence). With V trimmed by 5 bases and J by 6 bases, 11 bases remained unmatched. The length of the CDR3 is 16 residues. As DNA, the CDR3 is TGTGCCAGCAGCACCTTCGGGACAGGGATAAGCAATGAGCAGTTCTTC. Encoded protein: CASSTFGTGISNEQFF.

The chain combines TRBV6-5 with TRBJ1-1; 7 nucleotides match TRBD1. Germline values: CDR1 MNHEY, CDR2 SVGAGI. The CDR3 covers 14 residues. The junction had 6 bases not matched to a gene; V was cut back by 5 bases and J by 3 bases. CDR3 sequence reads: CASSQGVRYTEAFF. The CDR3 DNA sequence: TGTGCCAGCAGTCAGGGGGTGAGGTACACTGAAGCTTTCTTT.

The rearrangement joins TRBV5-4 to TRBJ1-3, with D uncertain. The CDR3 has 15 amino acids. The V end was cut by 4 bases, the J end by 4 bases, with 15 bases between. The germline V gene encodes CDR1 SGHNT and CDR2 YYREEE (reference sequence). DNA of the CDR3: TGTGCCAGCAGCCCCGGACTCCCGCCGGGAAACACCATATATTTT. Protein sequence: CASSPGLPPGNTIYF.

This chain uses TRBV24-1 with TRBJ2-5, with D tentatively TRBD1 (6 bases). The V gene lost 4 bases and the J gene lost 3 bases, with 14 bases spanning the gap. The CDR3 extends over 15 amino acids. Per germline, CDR1 KGHDR and CDR2 SFDVKD. The CDR3 region has the DNA TGTGCCACCAGTGACCCGCGGACAGCCGAAGAGACCCAGTACTTC. Its protein is CATSDPRTAEETQYF.

V and J are TRBV27 and TRBJ2-5; 8 nucleotides line up with TRBD2. Germline assignment: CDR1 MNHEY and CDR2 SMNVEV (reference sequence). The CDR3 is 15 residues long. V dropped 5 bases and J dropped 5; count of bases not matched to a gene: 10. CDR3 sequence reads: CASSLTGGPEETQYF. The CDR3 DNA reads TGTGCCAGCAGTCTGACGGGAGGGCCGGAGGAGACCCAGTACTTC.

The chain links TRBV19 to TRBJ2-5; TRBD2 matches at 14 bases. V gave up 6 bases and J gave up 2 bases; unmatched junction bases: 11. The CDR3 length is 18 residues. CDR1 LNHDA and CDR2 SQIVND come from the germline V gene (reference sequence). The DNA of the CDR3 is TGTGCCAGTAGCAGGACTAGCGGGAGGCCAGAATATCAAGAGACCCAGTACTTC. It codes for CASSRTSGRPEYQETQYF.

The J gene is TRBJ2-1, the V gene TRBV5-1; a weak D match, TRBD2 (5 bases). The CDR3 spans 15 residues. V lost 2 bases and J 2 bases, leaving 11 bases between the germline ends. CDR1 is SGHRS and CDR2 is YFSETQ in the germline V gene. This chain's CDR3 is CASSLSGKTYNEQFF. Written as DNA, the CDR3 is TGCGCCAGCAGCTTATCCGGGAAGACCTACAATGAGCAGTTCTTC.

The chain combines TRBV6-6 with TRBJ2-1; 9 nucleotides align to TRBD2. The CDR3 covers 17 residues. CDR1 MNHNY and CDR2 SVGAGI come from the germline V gene (reference sequence). V dropped 5 bases and J dropped 7; count of bases not matched to a gene: 15. CDR3 in amino acids: CASSPLAAGGPRNEQFF. CDR3 coding DNA: TGTGCCAGCAGTCCACTCGCGGCGGGAGGGCCTCGGAATGAGCAGTTCTTC.

This clone was seen more than once but under ten times. The CDR3 loop is CASTDLIGQGETFF. CDR3 in DNA: TGTGCCAGTACCGATCTCATCGGGCAGGGTGAAACGTTCTTC. The chain is built from TRBV19 and TRBJ2-1; tentatively, D is TRBD1 (5 bases). CDR3 size: 14 residues. Germline V gene lookup returns CDR1 LNHDA and CDR2 SQIVND (reference sequence). Trimming took 7 bases from V and 15 from J, leaving 25 bases between them. Complete variable domain (other parts from reference TRBV19 and TRBJ2-1): DGGITQSPKYLFRKEGQNVTLSCEQNLNHDAMYWYRQDPGQGLRLIYYSQIVNDFQKGDIAEGYSVSREKKESFPLTVTSAQKNPTAFYLCASTDLIGQGETFFGPGTRLTVL.

The chain links TRBV18 to TRBJ2-3; 7 bases map to TRBD2. The junction had 7 bases not matched to a gene; V was cut back by 4 bases and J by 0 bases. Germline V lookup: CDR1 KGHSH, CDR2 LQKENI. The CDR3 totals 16 residues. The CDR3 DNA follows: TGTGCCAGCTCACAGGGACTACTCGTTAGCACAGATACGCAGTATTTT. Residues: CASSQGLLVSTDTQYF.

The genes are TRBV7-9 and TRBJ2-2; TRBD2 might be the D (5 bases). V dropped 1 base and J dropped 6 bases, with 12 bases sitting between them. In germline, CDR1 is SEHNR, CDR2 FQNEAQ (reference sequence). The CDR3 runs to 15 residues. The CDR3 loop is CASSLDFRGAGELFF. The CDR3 nucleotides read TGTGCCAGCAGCTTAGACTTCCGGGGTGCCGGGGAGCTGTTTTTT.

There are a few counts of this clone. The V call is TRBV27, the J call TRBJ2-3, with unresolved D. V lost 5 bases, J lost 2 bases, and 5 bases lay in between. Germline loops: CDR1 MNHEY, CDR2 SMNVEV (reference sequence). This CDR3 comprises 12 residues. CDR3 DNA: TGTGCCAGCAGTCCCAACACAGATACGCAGTATTTT. As protein: CASSPNTDTQYF.

V and J are TRBV5-4 and TRBJ2-1, with TRBD2 matching over 10 bases. Trimming took 0 bases from V and 7 from J; bases not matched to a gene: 10. CDR3 length: 17 residues. Looked up from germline, CDR1 is SGHNT and CDR2 is YYREEE (reference sequence). CDR3 bases: TGTGCCAGCAGCTTGGAGTCTAGCGGGGGTCCCGCGAATGAGCAGTTCTTC. Translated, it gives CASSLESSGGPANEQFF.